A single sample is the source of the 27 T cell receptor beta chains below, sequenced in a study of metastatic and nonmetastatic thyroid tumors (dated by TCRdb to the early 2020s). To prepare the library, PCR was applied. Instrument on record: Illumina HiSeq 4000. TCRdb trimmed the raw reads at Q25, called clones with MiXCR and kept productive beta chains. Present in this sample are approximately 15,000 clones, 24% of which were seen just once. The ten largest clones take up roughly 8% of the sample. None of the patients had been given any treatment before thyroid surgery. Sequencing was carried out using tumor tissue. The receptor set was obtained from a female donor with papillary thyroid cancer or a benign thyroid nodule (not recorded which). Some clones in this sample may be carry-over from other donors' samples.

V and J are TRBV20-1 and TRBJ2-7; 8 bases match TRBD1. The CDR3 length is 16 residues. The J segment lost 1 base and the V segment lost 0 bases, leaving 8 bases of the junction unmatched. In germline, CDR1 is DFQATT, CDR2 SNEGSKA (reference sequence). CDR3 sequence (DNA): TGCAGTGCTAGAGATGGTCCGGGACAGGCATCCTACGAGCAGTACTTC. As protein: CSARDGPGQASYEQYF.

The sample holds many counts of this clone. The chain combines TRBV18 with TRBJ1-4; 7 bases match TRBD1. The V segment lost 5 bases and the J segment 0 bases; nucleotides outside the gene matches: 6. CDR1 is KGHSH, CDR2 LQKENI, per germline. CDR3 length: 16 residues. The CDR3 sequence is CASSLTGKPTNEKLFF. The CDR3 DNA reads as TGTGCCAGCTCATTGACAGGGAAGCCAACTAATGAAAAACTGTTTTTT.

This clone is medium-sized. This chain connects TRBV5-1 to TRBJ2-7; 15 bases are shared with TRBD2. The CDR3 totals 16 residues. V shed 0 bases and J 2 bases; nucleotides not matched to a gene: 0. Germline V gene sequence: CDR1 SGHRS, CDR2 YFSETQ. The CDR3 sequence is CASSLGTSGRAYEQYF. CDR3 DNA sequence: TGCGCCAGCAGCTTGGGGACTAGCGGGAGGGCCTACGAGCAGTACTTC. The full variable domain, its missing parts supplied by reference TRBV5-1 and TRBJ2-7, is KAGVTQTPRYLIKTRGQQVTLSCSPISGHRSVSWYQQTPGQGLQFLFEYFSETQRNKGNFPGRFSGRQFSNSRSEMNVSTLELGDSALYLCASSLGTSGRAYEQYFGPGTRLTVT.

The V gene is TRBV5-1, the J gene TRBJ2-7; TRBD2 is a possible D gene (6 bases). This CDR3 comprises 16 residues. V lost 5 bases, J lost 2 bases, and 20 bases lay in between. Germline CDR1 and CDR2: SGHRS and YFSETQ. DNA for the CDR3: TGCGCCAGCAGTTTCACCGTCAGACTAGGCCCCTACGAGCAGTACTTC. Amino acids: CASSFTVRLGPYEQYF.

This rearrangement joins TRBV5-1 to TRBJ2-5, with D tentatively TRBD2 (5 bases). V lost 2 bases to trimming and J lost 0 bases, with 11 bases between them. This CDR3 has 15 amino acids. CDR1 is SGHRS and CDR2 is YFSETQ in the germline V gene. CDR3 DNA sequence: TGCGCCAGCAGCTTTAACGGGATGTACCAAGAGACCCAGTACTTC. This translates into CASSFNGMYQETQYF.

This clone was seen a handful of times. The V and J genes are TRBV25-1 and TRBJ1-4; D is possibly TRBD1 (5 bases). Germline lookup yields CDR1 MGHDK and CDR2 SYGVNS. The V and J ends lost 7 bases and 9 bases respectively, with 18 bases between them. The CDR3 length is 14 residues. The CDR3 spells CASKGDRGDKKLFF. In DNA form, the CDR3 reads TGTGCCAGCAAAGGTGATAGGGGAGACAAAAAACTGTTTTTT.

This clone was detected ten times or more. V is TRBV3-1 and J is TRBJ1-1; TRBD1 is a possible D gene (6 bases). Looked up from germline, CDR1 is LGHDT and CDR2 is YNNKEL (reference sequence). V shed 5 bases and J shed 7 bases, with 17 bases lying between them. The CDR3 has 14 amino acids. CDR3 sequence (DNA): TGTGCCAGCAGCGCTCTCCAGGGGTTCCATGAAGCTTTCTTT. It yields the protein CASSALQGFHEAFF.

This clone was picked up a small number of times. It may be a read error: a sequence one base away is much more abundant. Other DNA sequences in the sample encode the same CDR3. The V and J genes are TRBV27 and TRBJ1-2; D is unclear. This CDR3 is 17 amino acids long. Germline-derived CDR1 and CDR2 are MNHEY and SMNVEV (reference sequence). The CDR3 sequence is CASSLIGDLRPNYGFTF. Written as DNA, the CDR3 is TGTGCCAGCAGTTTAATAGGTGACCTTCGACCTAACTATGGCTTCACCTTC.

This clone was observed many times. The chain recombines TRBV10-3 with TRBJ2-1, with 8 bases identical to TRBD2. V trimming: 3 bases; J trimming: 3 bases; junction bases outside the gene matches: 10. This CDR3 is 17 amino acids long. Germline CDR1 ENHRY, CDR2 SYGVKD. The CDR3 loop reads CAISDTTSGGNYNEQFF. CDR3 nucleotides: TGTGCCATCAGTGACACCACTAGCGGAGGGAACTACAATGAGCAGTTCTTC.

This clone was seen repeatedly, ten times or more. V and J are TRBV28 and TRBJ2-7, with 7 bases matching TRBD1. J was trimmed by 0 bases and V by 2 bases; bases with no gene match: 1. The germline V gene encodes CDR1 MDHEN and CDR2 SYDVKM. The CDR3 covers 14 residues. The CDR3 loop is CASSLGDSSYEQYF. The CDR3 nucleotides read TGTGCCAGCAGTTTAGGGGACAGCTCCTACGAGCAGTACTTC.

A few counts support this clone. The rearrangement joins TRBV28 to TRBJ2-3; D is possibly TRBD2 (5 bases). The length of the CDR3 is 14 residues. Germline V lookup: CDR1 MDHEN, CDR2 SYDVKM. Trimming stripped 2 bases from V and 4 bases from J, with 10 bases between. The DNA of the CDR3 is TGTGCCAGCAGTTTAGGTAGGACTGCAGATACGCAGTATTTT. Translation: CASSLGRTADTQYF.

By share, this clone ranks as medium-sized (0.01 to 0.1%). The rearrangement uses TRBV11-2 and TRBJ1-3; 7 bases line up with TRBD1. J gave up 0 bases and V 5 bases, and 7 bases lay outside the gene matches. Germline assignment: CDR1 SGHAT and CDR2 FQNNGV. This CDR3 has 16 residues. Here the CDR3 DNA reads TGTGCCAGCAGCCGGAGGGACAGCCCCTCTGGAAACACCATATATTTT. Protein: CASSRRDSPSGNTIYF.

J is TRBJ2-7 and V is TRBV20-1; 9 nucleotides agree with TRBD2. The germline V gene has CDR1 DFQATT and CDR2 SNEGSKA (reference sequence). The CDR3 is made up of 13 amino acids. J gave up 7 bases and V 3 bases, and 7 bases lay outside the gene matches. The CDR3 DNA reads TGCAGTGCTAGTTGCGGACTAGCGATAGAGCAGTACTTC. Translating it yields CSASCGLAIEQYF.

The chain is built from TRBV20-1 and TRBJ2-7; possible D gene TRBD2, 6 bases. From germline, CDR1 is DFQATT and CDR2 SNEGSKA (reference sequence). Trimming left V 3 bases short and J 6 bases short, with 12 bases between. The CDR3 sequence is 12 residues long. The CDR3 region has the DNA TGCAGTGCTAGCGGGAGTTCCGGCGAGCAGTACTTC. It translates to CSASGSSGEQYF.

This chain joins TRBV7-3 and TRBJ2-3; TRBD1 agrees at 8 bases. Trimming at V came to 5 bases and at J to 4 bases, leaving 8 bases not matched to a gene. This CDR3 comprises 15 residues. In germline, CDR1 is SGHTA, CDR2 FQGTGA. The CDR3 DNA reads TGTGCCAGCAGCGGGACAGGTGTCTTTCCAGATACGCAGTATTTT. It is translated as CASSGTGVFPDTQYF.

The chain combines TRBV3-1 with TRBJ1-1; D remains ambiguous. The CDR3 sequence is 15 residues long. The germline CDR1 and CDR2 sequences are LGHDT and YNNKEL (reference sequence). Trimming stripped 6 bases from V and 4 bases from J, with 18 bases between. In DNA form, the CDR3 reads TGTGCCAGCAGTTTCGGGTCCACAATGGGCACTGAAGCTTTCTTT. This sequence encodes CASSFGSTMGTEAFF. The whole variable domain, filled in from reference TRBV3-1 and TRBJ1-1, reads DTAVSQTPKYLVTQMGNDKSIKCEQNLGHDTMYWYKQDSKKFLKIMFSYNNKELIINETVPNRFSPKSPDKAHLNLHINSLELGDSAVYFCASSFGSTMGTEAFFGQGTRLTVV.

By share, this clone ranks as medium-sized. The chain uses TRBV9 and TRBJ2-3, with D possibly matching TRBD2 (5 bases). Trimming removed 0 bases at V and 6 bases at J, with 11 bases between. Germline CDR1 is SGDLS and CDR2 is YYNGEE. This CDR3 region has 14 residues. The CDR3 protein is CASSVAVGSDTQYF. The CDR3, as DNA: TGTGCCAGCAGCGTAGCTGTGGGGAGTGATACGCAGTATTTT. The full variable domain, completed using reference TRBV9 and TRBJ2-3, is DSGVTQTPKHLITATGQRVTLRCSPRSGDLSVYWYQQSLDQGLQFLIQYYNGEERAKGNILERFSAQQFPDLHSELNLSSLELGDSALYFCASSVAVGSDTQYFGPGTRLTVL.

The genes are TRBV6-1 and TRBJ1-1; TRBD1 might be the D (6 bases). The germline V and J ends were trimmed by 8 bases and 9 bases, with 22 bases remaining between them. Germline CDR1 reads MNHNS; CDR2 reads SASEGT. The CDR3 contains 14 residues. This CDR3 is CASLSSGGGGQAFF. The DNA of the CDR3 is TGTGCCAGCCTCTCGAGTGGGGGCGGGGGTCAAGCTTTCTTT.

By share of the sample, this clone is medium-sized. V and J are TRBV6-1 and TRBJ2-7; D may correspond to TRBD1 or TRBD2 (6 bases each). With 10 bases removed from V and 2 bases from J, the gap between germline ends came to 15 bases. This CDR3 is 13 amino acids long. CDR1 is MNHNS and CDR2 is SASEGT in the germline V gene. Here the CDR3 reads CAIAGHLTYEQYF. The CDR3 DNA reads TGTGCCATCGCGGGACATTTGACCTACGAGCAGTACTTC.

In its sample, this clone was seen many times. The CDR3 spells CSARAANYGYTF. The CDR3 nucleotides are TGCAGTGCTAGAGCAGCTAACTATGGCTACACCTTC. The chain has TRBV20-1 and TRBJ1-2; D ambiguous. Per germline, CDR1 DFQATT and CDR2 SNEGSKA (reference sequence). CDR3 length equals 12 residues. V lost 1 base, J lost 0 bases, and 3 bases lay in between.

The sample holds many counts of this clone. CDR3 sequence reads: CASSRGQGSNYGYTF. CDR3 bases: TGTGCCAGCTCACGAGGACAGGGGTCTAACTATGGCTACACCTTC. This chain uses TRBV18 with TRBJ1-2; TRBD1 aligns across 9 bases. There are 15 residues in the CDR3. V shed 4 bases and J 0 bases; nucleotides not matched to a gene: 3. In germline, CDR1 is KGHSH, CDR2 LQKENI.

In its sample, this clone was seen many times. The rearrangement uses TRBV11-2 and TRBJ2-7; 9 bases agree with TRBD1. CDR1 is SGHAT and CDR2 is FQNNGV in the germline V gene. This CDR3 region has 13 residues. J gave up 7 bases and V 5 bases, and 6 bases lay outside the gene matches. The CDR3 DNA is TGTGCCAGCAGCCAAGGGACAGGGCAGGAGCAGTACTTC. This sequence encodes CASSQGTGQEQYF.

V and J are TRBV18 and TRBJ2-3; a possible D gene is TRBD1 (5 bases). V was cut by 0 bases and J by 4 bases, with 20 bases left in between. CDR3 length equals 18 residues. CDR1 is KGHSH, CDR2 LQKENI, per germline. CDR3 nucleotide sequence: TGTGCCAGCTCACCACCAAGGCTCCCTAGGACATCCGCAGATACGCAGTATTTT. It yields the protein CASSPPRLPRTSADTQYF. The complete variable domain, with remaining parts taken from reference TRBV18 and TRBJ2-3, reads NAGVMQNPRHLVRRRGQEARLRCSPMKGHSHVYWYRQLPEEGLKFMVYLQKENIIDESGMPKERFSAEFPKEGPSILRIQQVVRGDSAAYFCASSPPRLPRTSADTQYFGPGTRLTVL.

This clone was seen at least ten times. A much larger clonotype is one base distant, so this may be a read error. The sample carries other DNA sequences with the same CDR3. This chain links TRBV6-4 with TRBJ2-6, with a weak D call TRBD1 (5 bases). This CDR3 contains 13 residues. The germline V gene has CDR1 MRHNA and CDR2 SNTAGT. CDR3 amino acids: CASKGTGANVLTF. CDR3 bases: TGTGCCAGCAAGGGAACTGGGGCCAACGTCCTGACCTTC.

CDR3 sequence: CASSVRPGNYGYTF. The CDR3 DNA reads TGTGCCAGCAGCGTAAGGCCTGGTAACTATGGCTACACCTTC. V and J are TRBV9 and TRBJ1-2; D not resolved. CDR1 and CDR2 from the germline V gene are SGDLS and YYNGEE. The CDR3 totals 14 residues. The germline V and J ends were trimmed by 1 base and 1 base, with 8 bases remaining between them.

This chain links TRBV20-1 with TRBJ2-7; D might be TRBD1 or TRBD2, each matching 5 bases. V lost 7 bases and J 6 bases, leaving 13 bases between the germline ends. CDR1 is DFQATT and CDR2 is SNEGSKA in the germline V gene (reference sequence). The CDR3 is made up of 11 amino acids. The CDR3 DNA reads TGCAGTGGCGAGGGGACGGGCGAGCAGTACTTC. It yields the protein CSGEGTGEQYF.

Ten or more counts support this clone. The CDR3 DNA reads as TGCAGCGCCGGAACCTCCCTCTACAATGAGCAGTTCTTC. Encoded protein: CSAGTSLYNEQFF. The chain carries TRBV29-1 and TRBJ2-1, with unresolved D. This CDR3 spans 13 amino acids. The V end lost 7 bases, the J end lost 3 bases, and 13 bases lay between the germline ends. The germline CDR1 and CDR2 sequences are SQVTM and ANQGSEA.